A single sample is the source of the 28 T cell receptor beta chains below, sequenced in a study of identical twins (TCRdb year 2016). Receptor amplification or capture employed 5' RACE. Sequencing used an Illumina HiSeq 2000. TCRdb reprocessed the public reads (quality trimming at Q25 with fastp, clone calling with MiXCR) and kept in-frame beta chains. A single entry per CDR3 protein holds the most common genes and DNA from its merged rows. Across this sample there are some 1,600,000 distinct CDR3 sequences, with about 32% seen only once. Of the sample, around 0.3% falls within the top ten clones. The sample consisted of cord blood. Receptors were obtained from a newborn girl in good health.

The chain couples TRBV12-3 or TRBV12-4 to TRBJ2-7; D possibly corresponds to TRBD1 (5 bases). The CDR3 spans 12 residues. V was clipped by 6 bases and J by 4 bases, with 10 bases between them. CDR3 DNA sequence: TGTGCCAGCAGGGAGACAGAGTACGAGCAGTACTTC. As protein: CASRETEYEQYF.

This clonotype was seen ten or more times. The DNA of the CDR3 is TGCAGCGTCACTACCGGGACAGGGACCTATGGCTACACCTTC. It encodes CSVTTGTGTYGYTF. The J gene is TRBJ1-2, the V gene TRBV29-1, with TRBD1 identical over 9 bases. The CDR3 is 14 amino acids. CDR1 and CDR2 from the germline V gene are SQVTM and ANQGSEA. Trimming cost V 6 bases and J 4 bases; bases outside gene matches: 9.

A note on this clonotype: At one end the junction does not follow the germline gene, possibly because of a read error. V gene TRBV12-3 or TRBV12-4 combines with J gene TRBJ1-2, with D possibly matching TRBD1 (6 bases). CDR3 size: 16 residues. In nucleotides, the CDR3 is TGTGCCAGCAGAGGCTACGCACAGGGCAATCACTATGGCCACACCTTC. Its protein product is CASRGYAQGNHYGHTF.

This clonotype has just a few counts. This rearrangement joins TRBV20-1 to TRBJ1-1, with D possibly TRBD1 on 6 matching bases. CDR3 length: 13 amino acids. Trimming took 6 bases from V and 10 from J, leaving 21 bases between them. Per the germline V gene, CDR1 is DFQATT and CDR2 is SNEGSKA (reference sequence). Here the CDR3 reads CSAHPGHLSGAFF. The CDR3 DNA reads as TGCAGTGCGCATCCGGGACACCTTTCAGGAGCTTTCTTT.

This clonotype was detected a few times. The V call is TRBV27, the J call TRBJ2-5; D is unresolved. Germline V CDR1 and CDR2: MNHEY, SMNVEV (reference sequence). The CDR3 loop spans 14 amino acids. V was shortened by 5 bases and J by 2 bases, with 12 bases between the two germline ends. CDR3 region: CASSPRSIQETQYF. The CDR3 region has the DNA TGTGCCAGCAGTCCCAGAAGTATACAAGAGACCCAGTACTTC.

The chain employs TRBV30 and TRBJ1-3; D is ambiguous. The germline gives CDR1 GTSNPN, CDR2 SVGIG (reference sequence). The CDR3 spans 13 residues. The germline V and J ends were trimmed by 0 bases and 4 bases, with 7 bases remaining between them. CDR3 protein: CAWSVLTGNTIYF. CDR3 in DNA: TGTGCCTGGAGTGTACTTACGGGAAACACCATATATTTT.

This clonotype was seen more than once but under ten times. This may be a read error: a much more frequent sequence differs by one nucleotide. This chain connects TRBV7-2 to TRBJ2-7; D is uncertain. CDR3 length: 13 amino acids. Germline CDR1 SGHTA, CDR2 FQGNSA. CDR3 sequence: CASSFFSSYDQYF. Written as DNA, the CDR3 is TGTGCCAGCAGCTTCTTCTCCTCCTACGACCAGTACTTC.

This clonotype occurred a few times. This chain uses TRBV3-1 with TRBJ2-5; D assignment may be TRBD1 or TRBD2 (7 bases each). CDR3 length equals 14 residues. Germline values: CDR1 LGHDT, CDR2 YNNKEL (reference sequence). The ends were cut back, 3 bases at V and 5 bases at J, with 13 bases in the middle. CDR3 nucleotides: TGTGCCAGCAGCCACACAGGGGAGGGGGAGACCCAGTACTTC. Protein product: CASSHTGEGETQYF.

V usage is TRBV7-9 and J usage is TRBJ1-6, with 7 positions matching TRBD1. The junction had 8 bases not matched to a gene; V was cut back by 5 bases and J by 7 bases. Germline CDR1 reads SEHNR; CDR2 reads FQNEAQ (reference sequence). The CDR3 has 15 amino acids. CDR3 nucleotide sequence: TGTGCCAGCAGCCTAGAAGGGACAGTGAATTCACCCCTCCACTTT. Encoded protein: CASSLEGTVNSPLHF. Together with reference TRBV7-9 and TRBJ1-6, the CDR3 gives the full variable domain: DTGVSQNPRHKITKRGQNVTFRCDPISEHNRLYWYRQTLGQGPEFLTYFQNEAQLEKSRLLSDRFSAERPKGSFSTLEIQRTEQGDSAMYLCASSLEGTVNSPLHFGNGTRLTVT.

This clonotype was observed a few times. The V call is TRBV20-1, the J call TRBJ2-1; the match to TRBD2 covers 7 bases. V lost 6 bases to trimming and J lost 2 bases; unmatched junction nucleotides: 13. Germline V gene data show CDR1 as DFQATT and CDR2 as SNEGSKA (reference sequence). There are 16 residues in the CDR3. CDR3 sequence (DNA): TGCAGTGCCCTACCTCGAGGAGCGGGAACCTACAATGAGCAGTTCTTC. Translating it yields CSALPRGAGTYNEQFF.

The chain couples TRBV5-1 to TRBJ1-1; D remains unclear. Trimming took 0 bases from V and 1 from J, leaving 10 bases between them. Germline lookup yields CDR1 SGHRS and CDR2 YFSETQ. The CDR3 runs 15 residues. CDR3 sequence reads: CASSLDGDTNTEAFF. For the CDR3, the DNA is TGCGCCAGCAGCTTGGACGGGGATACGAACACTGAAGCTTTCTTT.

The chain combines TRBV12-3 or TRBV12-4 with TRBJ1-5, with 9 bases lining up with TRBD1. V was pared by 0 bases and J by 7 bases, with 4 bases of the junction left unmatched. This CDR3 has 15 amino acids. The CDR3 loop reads CASSLAGTGKQPQHF. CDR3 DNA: TGTGCCAGCAGTTTAGCCGGGACAGGGAAACAGCCCCAGCATTTT.

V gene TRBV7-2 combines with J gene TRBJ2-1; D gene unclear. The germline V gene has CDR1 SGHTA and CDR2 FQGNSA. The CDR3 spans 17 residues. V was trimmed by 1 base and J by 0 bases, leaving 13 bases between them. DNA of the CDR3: TGTGCCAGCAGCTTAGTCTTGGTTGGAAGCTCCTACAATGAGCAGTTCTTC. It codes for CASSLVLVGSSYNEQFF.

The CDR3 here is CASTVGNYGYTF. In DNA form, the CDR3 reads TGTGCCAGTACTGTGGGTAACTATGGCTACACCTTC. The J gene is TRBJ1-2, the V gene TRBV19; D remains unclear. The V gene's germline CDR1 is LNHDA and CDR2 SQIVND (reference sequence). This CDR3 spans 12 amino acids. V shed 7 bases and J shed 1 base, with 7 bases lying between them.

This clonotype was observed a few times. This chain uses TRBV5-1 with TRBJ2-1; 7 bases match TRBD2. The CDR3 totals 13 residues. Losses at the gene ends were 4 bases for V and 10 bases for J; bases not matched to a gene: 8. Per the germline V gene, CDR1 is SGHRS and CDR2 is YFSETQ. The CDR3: CASSKGGMDEQFF. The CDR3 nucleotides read TGCGCCAGCAGCAAGGGAGGGATGGACGAGCAGTTCTTC.

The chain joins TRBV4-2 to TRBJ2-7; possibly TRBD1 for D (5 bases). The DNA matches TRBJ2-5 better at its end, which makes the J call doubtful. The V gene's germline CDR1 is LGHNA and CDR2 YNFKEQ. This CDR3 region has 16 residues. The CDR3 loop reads CASSQDQGALGETQYF. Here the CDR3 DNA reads TGTGCCAGCAGCCAAGATCAAGGGGCCCTGGGGGAGACCCAGTACTTC.

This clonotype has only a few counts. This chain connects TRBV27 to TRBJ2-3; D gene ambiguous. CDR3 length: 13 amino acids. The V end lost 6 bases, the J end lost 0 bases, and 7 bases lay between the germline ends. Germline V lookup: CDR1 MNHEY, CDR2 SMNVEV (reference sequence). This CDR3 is CASRALSTDTQYF. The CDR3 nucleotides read TGTGCCAGCAGGGCATTGAGCACAGATACGCAGTATTTT.

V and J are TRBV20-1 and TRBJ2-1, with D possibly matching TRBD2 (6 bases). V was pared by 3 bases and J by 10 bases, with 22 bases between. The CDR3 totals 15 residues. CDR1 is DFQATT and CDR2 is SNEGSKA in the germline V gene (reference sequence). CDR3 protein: CSASANLGGASEQFF. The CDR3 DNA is TGCAGTGCTAGCGCCAACCTGGGAGGAGCCTCCGAGCAGTTCTTC.

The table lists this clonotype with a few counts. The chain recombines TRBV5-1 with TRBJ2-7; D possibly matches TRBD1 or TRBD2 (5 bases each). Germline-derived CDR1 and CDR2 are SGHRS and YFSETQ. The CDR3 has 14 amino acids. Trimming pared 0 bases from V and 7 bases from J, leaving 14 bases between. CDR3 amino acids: CASSLEGPFNEQYF. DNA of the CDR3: TGCGCCAGCAGCTTGGAGGGACCGTTCAATGAGCAGTACTTC.

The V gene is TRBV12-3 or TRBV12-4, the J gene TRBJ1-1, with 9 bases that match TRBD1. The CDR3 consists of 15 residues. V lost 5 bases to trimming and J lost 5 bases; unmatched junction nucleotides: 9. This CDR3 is CASSTGTGRGTEAFF. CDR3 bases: TGTGCCAGCAGTACAGGGACAGGGAGAGGAACTGAAGCTTTCTTT.

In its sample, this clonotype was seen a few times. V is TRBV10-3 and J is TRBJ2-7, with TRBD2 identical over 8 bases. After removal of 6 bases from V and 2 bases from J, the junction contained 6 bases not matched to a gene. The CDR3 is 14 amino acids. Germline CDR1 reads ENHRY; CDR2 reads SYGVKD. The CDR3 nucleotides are TGTGCCATCAGAAGCGGGGGACCTCCCTACGAGCAGTACTTC. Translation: CAIRSGGPPYEQYF.

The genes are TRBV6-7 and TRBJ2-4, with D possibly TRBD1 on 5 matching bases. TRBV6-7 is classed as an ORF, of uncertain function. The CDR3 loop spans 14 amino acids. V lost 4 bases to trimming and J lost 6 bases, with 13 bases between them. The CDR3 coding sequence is TGTGCCAGCAGTTCTCCGGACACCTTAAACATTCAGTACTTC. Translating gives CASSSPDTLNIQYF.

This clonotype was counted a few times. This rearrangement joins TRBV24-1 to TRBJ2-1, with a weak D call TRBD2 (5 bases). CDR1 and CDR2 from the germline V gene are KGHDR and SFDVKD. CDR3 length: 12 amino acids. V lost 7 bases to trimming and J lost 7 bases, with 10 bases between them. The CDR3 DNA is TGTGCCACCAGCGTAACTAGTAATGAGCAGTTCTTC. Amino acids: CATSVTSNEQFF.

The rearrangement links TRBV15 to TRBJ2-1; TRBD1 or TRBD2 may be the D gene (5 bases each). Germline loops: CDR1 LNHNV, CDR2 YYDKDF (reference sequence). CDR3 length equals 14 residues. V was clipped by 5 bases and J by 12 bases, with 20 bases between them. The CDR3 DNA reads TGTGCCACCAGCCCCGCGACGGGGCAAGCAAGGCAGTTCTTC. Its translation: CATSPATGQARQFF.

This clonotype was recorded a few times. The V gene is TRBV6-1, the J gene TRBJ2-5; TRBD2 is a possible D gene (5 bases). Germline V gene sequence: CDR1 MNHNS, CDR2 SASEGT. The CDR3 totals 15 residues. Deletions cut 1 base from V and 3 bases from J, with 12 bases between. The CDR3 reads CASSEGSSWKETQYF. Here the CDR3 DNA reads TGTGCCAGCAGTGAAGGTTCTAGCTGGAAAGAGACCCAGTACTTC.

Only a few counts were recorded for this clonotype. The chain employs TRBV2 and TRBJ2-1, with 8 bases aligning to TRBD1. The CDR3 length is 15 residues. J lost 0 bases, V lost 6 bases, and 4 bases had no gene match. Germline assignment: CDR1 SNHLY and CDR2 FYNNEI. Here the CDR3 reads CASRGQASSYNEQFF. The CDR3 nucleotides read TGTGCCAGCAGGGGACAGGCTAGCTCCTACAATGAGCAGTTCTTC.

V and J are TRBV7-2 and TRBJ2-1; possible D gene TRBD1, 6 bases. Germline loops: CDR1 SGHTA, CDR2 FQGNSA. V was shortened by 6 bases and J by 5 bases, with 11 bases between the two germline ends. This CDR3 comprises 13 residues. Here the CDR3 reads CASRAQGNNEQFF. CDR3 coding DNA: TGTGCCAGCAGGGCACAGGGAAACAATGAGCAGTTCTTC.

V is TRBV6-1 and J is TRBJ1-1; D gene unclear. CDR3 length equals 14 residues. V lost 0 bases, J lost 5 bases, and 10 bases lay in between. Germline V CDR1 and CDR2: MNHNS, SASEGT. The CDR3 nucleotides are TGTGCCAGCAGTGAAGCGGGGAGTGTAACTGAAGCTTTCTTT. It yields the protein CASSEAGSVTEAFF.